Following are 27 T cell receptor beta chains from one sample sequenced in a study of cytomegalovirus exposure and HLA in healthy donors (TCRdb year 2017). The library was made by the immunoSEQ multiplex PCR assay. The multiplex PCR relied on a mix of 60 forward primers for TCR Vbeta segments and 13 reverse primers for TCR Jbeta segments. Sourced from immuneACCESS, this table was stored by TCRdb with only in-frame sequences that have V and J called. A share of the clones is absent; for the studies checked, an unresolved V gene accounts for under half, and the remainder has no known explanation. The sample table shows roughly 31,000 clones, and about 62% are seen once. Clones ranked in the top ten supply 42% of the sample. The specimen was PBMCs. The receptors here all came from a male donor in good health and CMV-seropositive.

V is TRBV2 and J is TRBJ2-3; 9 bases are a match to TRBD1. V was pared by 8 bases and J by 4 bases, with 7 bases of the junction left unmatched. The CDR3 runs 14 residues. CDR1 SNHLY and CDR2 FYNNEI come from the germline V gene. CDR3 nucleotides: TGTGCCAGCCGGGACAGGGAACCCCCAGATACGCAGTATTTT. Protein: CASRDREPPDTQYF.

This clone was found once. The V gene is TRBV7-6, the J gene TRBJ2-2; TRBD1 aligns across 7 bases. Germline CDR1 and CDR2: SGHVS and FNYEAQ. Unmatched junction bases numbered 0, after V lost 1 base and J lost 1 base. The CDR3 length is 15 residues. CDR3 sequence reads: CASSLGQGNTGELFF. The CDR3 DNA reads as TGTGCCAGCAGCTTAGGACAGGGGAACACCGGGGAGCTGTTTTTT. The variable domain in full, completed from reference TRBV7-6 and TRBJ2-2, reads GAGVSQSPRYKVTKRGQDVALRCDPISGHVSLYWYRQALGQGPEFLTYFNYEAQQDKSGLPNDRFSAERPEGSISTLTIQRTEQRDSAMYRCASSLGQGNTGELFFGEGSRLTVL.

V and J are TRBV19 and TRBJ2-1, with 8 bases aligning to TRBD2. CDR1 LNHDA and CDR2 SQIVND come from the germline V gene (reference sequence). The trim removed 1 base at V and 1 base at J, leaving 6 bases unmatched. The CDR3 spans 17 residues. The CDR3 DNA reads TGTGCCAGTAGTATAGGGGCCAGCGGGAGTTCCTACAATGAGCAGTTCTTC. Translation gives CASSIGASGSSYNEQFF.

The chain has TRBV30 and TRBJ2-5, with 13 bases lining up with TRBD2. Germline-derived CDR1 and CDR2 are GTSNPN and SVGIG (reference sequence). V gave up 3 bases and J gave up 4 bases; unmatched junction bases: 5. This CDR3 region has 15 residues. CDR3 amino acids: CAWSGLAGAGETQYF. CDR3 in DNA: TGTGCCTGGAGCGGACTAGCGGGAGCAGGAGAGACCCAGTACTTC.

The rearrangement links TRBV5-1 to TRBJ2-5; 9 positions match TRBD2. Losses at the gene ends were 2 bases for V and 5 bases for J; bases not matched to a gene: 4. The germline V gene encodes CDR1 SGHRS and CDR2 YFSETQ. This CDR3 has 14 amino acids. The CDR3 DNA sequence: TGCGCCAGCAGCTTAGGTAGCGGGAGTGAGACCCAGTACTTC. Translating gives CASSLGSGSETQYF.

J is TRBJ2-2 and V is TRBV29-1; the match to TRBD1 covers 8 bases. CDR3 length: 14 amino acids. Germline assignment: CDR1 SQVTM and CDR2 ANQGSEA. The junction had 6 bases not matched to a gene; V was cut back by 7 bases and J by 2 bases. CDR3 sequence: CSARGQANTGELFF. The CDR3 bases are TGCAGCGCGAGGGGACAGGCCAACACCGGGGAGCTGTTTTTT.

The chain combines TRBV5-1 with TRBJ1-1; 11 bases align to TRBD1. Germline lookup yields CDR1 SGHRS and CDR2 YFSETQ. The CDR3 runs 13 residues. Trimming cost V 3 bases and J 7 bases; bases outside gene matches: 2. The CDR3 sequence: CASSSGTGGEAFF. DNA for the CDR3: TGCGCCAGCAGCTCTGGGACAGGGGGTGAAGCTTTCTTT.

V and J are TRBV7-9 and TRBJ1-5, with D unclear. This CDR3 has 13 amino acids. Germline CDR1 reads SEHNR; CDR2 reads FQNEAQ (reference sequence). Trimming shortened V by 3 bases and J by 4 bases, and 7 bases separated the two germline ends. CDR3 in DNA: TGTGCCAGCAGCTTCGCGGGGAATCAGCCCCAGCATTTT. Its protein product is CASSFAGNQPQHF.

This chain joins TRBV4-2 and TRBJ2-5, with D possibly being TRBD2 (6 bases). The CDR3 is made up of 16 amino acids. The V end was cut by 1 base, the J end by 5 bases, with 17 bases between. Germline loops: CDR1 LGHNA, CDR2 YNFKEQ. CDR3 loop: CASSQVFSGQGETQYF. CDR3 nucleotide sequence: TGTGCCAGCAGCCAAGTGTTTAGCGGCCAAGGGGAGACCCAGTACTTC.

The CDR3 reads CASSPTTSGRPDTQYF. The DNA of the CDR3 is TGTGCCAGCTCACCAACGACTAGCGGGAGACCAGATACGCAGTATTTT. The chain has TRBV18 and TRBJ2-3; TRBD2 matches at 12 bases. J was trimmed by 4 bases and V by 2 bases; bases with no gene match: 4. The germline CDR1 and CDR2 sequences are KGHSH and LQKENI. This CDR3 is built from 16 residues.

V gene TRBV30 combines with J gene TRBJ2-7; perhaps TRBD2 as D (6 bases). V shed 7 bases and J shed 2 bases, with 15 bases lying between them. Germline CDR1 is GTSNPN and CDR2 is SVGIG (reference sequence). The CDR3 contains 13 residues. The CDR3 loop reads CASGVAPTYEQYF. In nucleotides, the CDR3 is TGTGCCTCGGGGGTAGCGCCAACCTACGAGCAGTACTTC.

As for this clone: A read error may account for a junction end that differs from germline. The chain employs TRBV6-5 and TRBJ2-3; 12 nucleotides agree with TRBD2. Germline lookup yields CDR1 MNHEY and CDR2 SVGAGI. The CDR3 consists of 15 residues. Here the CDR3 DNA reads TGTGCCAGCAGTGACTCGCTAGCGGGAGGGGATACGCAGTATTTT. Its protein is CASSDSLAGGDTQYF.

The rearrangement uses TRBV7-9 and TRBJ1-1; TRBD1 matches at 11 bases. CDR3 size: 14 residues. The V gene end was trimmed by 4 bases and the J gene end by 6 bases; junction bases not matched to a gene: 4. The germline V gene has CDR1 SEHNR and CDR2 FQNEAQ (reference sequence). CDR3 loop: CASSSRTGGPEAFF. The DNA of the CDR3 is TGTGCCAGCAGCTCACGGACAGGGGGCCCTGAAGCTTTCTTT.

The chain has TRBV5-1 and TRBJ1-3; 8 bases are a match to TRBD1. CDR3 size: 14 residues. The germline CDR1 and CDR2 sequences are SGHRS and YFSETQ. V dropped 0 bases and J dropped 7; count of bases not matched to a gene: 3. CDR3 DNA sequence: TGCGCCAGCAGCTTGGCAGGGGGCGCCAACACCATATATTTT. It yields the protein CASSLAGGANTIYF.

The gene calls are TRBV5-1 and TRBJ2-3; D possibly corresponds to TRBD1 (6 bases). The germline V gene encodes CDR1 SGHRS and CDR2 YFSETQ. The CDR3 sequence is 14 residues long. Trimming shortened V by 4 bases and J by 2 bases, and 11 bases separated the two germline ends. The CDR3 DNA is TGCGCCAGCAGCATCGGGGACATCACAGATACGCAGTATTTT. Translation gives CASSIGDITDTQYF.

In the case of this clone: The junction departs from the called germline gene at one end, perhaps through a read error. The rearrangement joins TRBV11-2 to TRBJ2-7; 7 nucleotides agree with TRBD1. The CDR3 length is 15 residues. Germline V gene lookup returns CDR1 SGHAT and CDR2 FQNNGV. The chain's CDR3 is CASTLIGTASYEQYF. DNA of the CDR3: TGTGCCAGCACCTTAATAGGGACAGCCTCCTACGAGCAGTACTTC. Complete variable domain (other parts from reference TRBV11-2 and TRBJ2-7): EAGVAQSPRYKIIEKRQSVAFWCNPISGHATLYWYQQILGQGPKLLIQFQNNGVVDDSQLPKDRFSAERLKGVDSTLKIQPAKLEDSAVYLCASTLIGTASYEQYFGPGTRLTVT.

This sequence joins TRBV19 and TRBJ1-1; no definite D call. There are 13 residues in the CDR3. Germline lookup yields CDR1 LNHDA and CDR2 SQIVND (reference sequence). V lost 7 bases and J lost 5, with 14 bases in between. Here the CDR3 reads CASTLHRGTEAFF. The CDR3 DNA reads as TGTGCCAGTACCCTTCATAGAGGGACTGAAGCTTTCTTT.

On this clone itself: This sequence may be a read error, since a much larger clone differs from it by one base. The V gene is TRBV7-2, the J gene TRBJ2-1; D gene ambiguous. Germline assignment: CDR1 SGHTA and CDR2 FQGNSA. This CDR3 is 15 amino acids long. V lost 6 bases and J lost 4, with 16 bases in between. CDR3 region: CASSYVQTGYNEQFF. The CDR3 DNA sequence: TGTGCCAGCAGTTACGTCCAGACTGGTTACAATGAGCAGTTCTTC.

CDR3 residues: CASSYSGGREAFF. CDR3 coding DNA: TGTGCCAGCAGTTACTCCGGAGGACGTGAAGCTTTCTTT. V gene TRBV6-6 combines with J gene TRBJ1-1; D remains unclear. Germline CDR1 MNHNY, CDR2 SVGAGI (reference sequence). V was trimmed by 0 bases and J by 7 bases, leaving 9 bases between them. This CDR3 is 13 amino acids long.

The V gene is TRBV2, the J gene TRBJ1-1, with TRBD1 as a possible D gene (5 bases). V was pared by 3 bases and J by 1 base, with 6 bases between. Germline lookup yields CDR1 SNHLY and CDR2 FYNNEI. The CDR3 consists of 13 residues. CDR3 sequence: CASSEGRNTEAFF. CDR3 bases: TGTGCCAGCAGTGAGGGGCGGAACACTGAAGCTTTCTTT.

V usage is TRBV9 and J usage is TRBJ2-1; 7 nucleotides match TRBD1. Germline assignment: CDR1 SGDLS and CDR2 YYNGEE. The ends lost 4 bases at V and 4 bases at J; junction bases unmatched: 11. The CDR3 runs 16 residues. As DNA, the CDR3 is TGTGCCAGCAGCCCAGATGTAGGGGGCGCTTACAATGAGCAGTTCTTC. It is translated as CASSPDVGGAYNEQFF.

This clone was detected a few times. The genes are TRBV6-4 and TRBJ2-3; 7 bases align to TRBD2. Per germline, CDR1 MRHNA and CDR2 SNTAGT. CDR3 length: 15 amino acids. Germline trimming cut 3 bases from V and 2 bases from J; bases unmatched to any gene: 5. CDR3 sequence reads: CASSETGGITDTQYF. The CDR3 bases are TGTGCCAGCAGTGAAACGGGGGGAATCACAGATACGCAGTATTTT.

V gene TRBV9 combines with J gene TRBJ2-5; 7 bases match TRBD2. V shed 9 bases, J shed 2 bases, and the junction held 4 bases outside the gene matches. CDR3 length: 12 amino acids. Per germline, CDR1 SGDLS and CDR2 YYNGEE. CDR3 coding DNA: TGTGCCACCACGCGGGGGCAAGAGACCCAGTACTTC. Translating gives CATTRGQETQYF.

This clone was counted only a few times. The chain couples TRBV7-2 to TRBJ1-1; D ambiguous. The CDR3 totals 12 residues. Trimming pared 5 bases from V and 7 bases from J, leaving 11 bases between. The V gene's germline CDR1 is SGHTA and CDR2 FQGNSA. The CDR3 loop is CASSPRLLEAFF. The CDR3 DNA reads as TGTGCCAGCAGCCCCCGGTTACTTGAAGCTTTCTTT. The whole variable domain, remainder taken from reference TRBV7-2 and TRBJ1-1, is GAGVSQSPSNKVTEKGKDVELRCDPISGHTALYWYRQSLGQGLEFLIYFQGNSAPDKSGLPSDRFSAERTGGSVSTLTIQRTQQEDSAVYLCASSPRLLEAFFGQGTRLTVV.

This clone turned up a few times. V and J are TRBV30 and TRBJ2-5; 8 bases are a match to TRBD2. Unmatched junction bases numbered 8, after V lost 1 base and J lost 7 bases. Germline-derived CDR1 and CDR2 are GTSNPN and SVGIG (reference sequence). This CDR3 is built from 14 residues. CDR3 DNA sequence: TGTGCCTGGAGTGCCTTAGCGGGGTCAGGGACCCAGTACTTC. Encoded protein: CAWSALAGSGTQYF.

This sequence joins TRBV7-8 and TRBJ1-2; D is perhaps TRBD1 (6 bases). This CDR3 spans 12 amino acids. V lost 5 bases to trimming and J lost 6 bases, with 10 bases between them. The germline gives CDR1 SGHVS, CDR2 FQNEAQ. The DNA for the CDR3 is TGTGCCAGCAGCCTAAACAGGGATGGCTACACCTTC. It is translated as CASSLNRDGYTF. Full variable domain (remainder filled in from reference TRBV7-8 and TRBJ1-2): GAGVSQSPRYKVAKRGQDVALRCDPISGHVSLFWYQQALGQGPEFLTYFQNEAQLDKSGLPSDRFFAERPEGSVSTLKIQRTQQEDSAVYLCASSLNRDGYTFGSGTRLTVV.

The chain uses TRBV5-1 and TRBJ2-5, with 10 nucleotides matching TRBD1. V lost 5 bases to trimming and J lost 1 base; unmatched junction nucleotides: 5. Looked up from germline, CDR1 is SGHRS and CDR2 is YFSETQ. The CDR3 is 15 residues long. The CDR3, as DNA: TGCGCCAGCAGGAGGACAGGGGGTCCCCAAGAGACCCAGTACTTC. Its translation is CASRRTGGPQETQYF.